Sequencing of this TCR beta chain was carried out in a study of blood T cell repertoires in COVID-19. Study-wide context: Acute and convalescent COVID-19 specimens originated in the United States, Italy and Spain. Sample material is recorded as cDNA or gDNA derived from T cells, B-cell-depleted T cells, or PBMCs.

Authors' data handling: How many nucleated cells were present was estimated from reference gene primer amplification. Produced via immunoSEQ multiplex PCR; TCRdb's table is partial and in-frame only. V and J calls and clone size are those listed in that table; D and trimming were worked out from the DNA. The profile covers under 300,000 clones, with 86% appearing a single time and about 3.6% taken by the ten largest. Trimming cost V 7 bases and J 1 base, with 20 bases left between them. There are 17 residues in the CDR3. The germline V gene encodes CDR1 LNHDA and CDR2 SQIVND (reference sequence). This clone came up many times.

The receptor comes from a man between 18 and 35 years old with active or convalescent COVID-19. The V and J genes are TRBV19 and TRBJ1-5, with D unresolved. What was sequenced was peripheral blood. The CDR3 coding sequence is TGTGCCAGTAAACCCCTGCCGGGTTCTTCGAGCAATCAGCCCCAGCATTTT. This sequence encodes CASKPLPGSSSNQPQHF. Full variable domain (remainder filled in from reference TRBV19 and TRBJ1-5): DGGITQSPKYLFRKEGQNVTLSCEQNLNHDAMYWYRQDPGQGLRLIYYSQIVNDFQKGDIAEGYSVSREKKESFPLTVTSAQKNPTAFYLCASKPLPGSSSNQPQHFGDGTRLSIL.